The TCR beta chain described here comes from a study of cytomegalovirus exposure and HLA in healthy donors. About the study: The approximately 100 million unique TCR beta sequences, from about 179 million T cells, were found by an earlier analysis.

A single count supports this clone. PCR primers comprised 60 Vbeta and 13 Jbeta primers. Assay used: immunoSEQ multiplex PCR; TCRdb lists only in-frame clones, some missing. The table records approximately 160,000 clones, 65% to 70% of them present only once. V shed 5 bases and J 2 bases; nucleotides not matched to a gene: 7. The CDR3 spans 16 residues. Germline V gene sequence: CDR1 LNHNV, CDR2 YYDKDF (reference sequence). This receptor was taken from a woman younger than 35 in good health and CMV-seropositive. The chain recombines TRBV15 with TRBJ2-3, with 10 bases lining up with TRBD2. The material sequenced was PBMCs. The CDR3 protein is CATSGGTSATTDTQYF. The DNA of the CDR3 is TGTGCCACCAGCGGGGGGACTAGCGCGACCACAGATACGCAGTATTTT.